A selection of T cell receptor beta chains follows, all from one sample in a study of T cells in Graves' hyperthyroidism and ophthalmopathy. Each CDR3 protein gets one entry after TCRdb re-called the multiplex PCR reads with MiXCR. This table holds roughly 500,000 distinct CDR3 sequences, roughly 25% found once. Sequencing used blood. All receptors come from a woman aged 25 to 39 with Graves' ophthalmopathy. Each CDR3 is given with its conserved first and last residue. D genes are given only for firm matches. A row's size may be missing; if present it is once, few, many or a size class.

-	TRBV9	many	TRBJ1-1	TGTGCCAGCAGCAAATACGGTGACACTGAAGCTTTCTTT	CASSKYGDTEAFF
-	TRBV6-1	many	TRBJ2-7	TGTGCCAGCAGCCCCCAGCACGAGCAGTACTTC	CASSPQHEQYF
-	TRBV6-5	many	TRBJ2-7	TGTGCCAGCAGTTTCGGGTTCACCTACGAGCAGTACTTC	CASSFGFTYEQYF
TRBD2	TRBV19	few	TRBJ2-5	TGTGCCAGTAGTATGAGTGGGGCGGGAGAGCAAGAGACCCAGTACTTC	CASSMSGAGEQETQYF
-	TRBV20-1	many	TRBJ1-5	TGCAGTGCTAGCGCACAGGAGGGGAATCAGCCCCAGCATTTT	CSASAQEGNQPQHF
TRBD2	TRBV20-1	few	TRBJ2-2	TGCAGTGCTAGATCCGGACTAGCGGGAGATTCGCACACCGGGGAGCTGTTTTTT	CSARSGLAGDSHTGELFF
-	TRBV6-1	many	TRBJ1-5	TGTGCCAGCAGTGAAGCTCCTAGCGCCCATCAGCCCCAGCATTTT	CASSEAPSAHQPQHF
-	TRBV27	many	TRBJ1-5	TGTGCCAGCAGTTTCTTAGGGGGACTCAATAGCAATCAGCCCCAGCATTTT	CASSFLGGLNSNQPQHF
-	TRBV20-1	many	TRBJ1-6	TGCAGTGCTAGAGATCTTCCGACAGATGATTCACCCCTCCACTTT	CSARDLPTDDSPLHF
-	TRBV12-3/TRBV12-4	many	TRBJ1-1	TGTGCCAGCAGCCCTGCCCCGGTCGGGGGCGGCACTGAAGCTTTCTTT	CASSPAPVGGGTEAFF
-	TRBV19	-	TRBJ2-7	TGTGCCAGTAGTATAGATCTGTACAGAGGAACCTACGAGCAGTACTTC	CASSIDLYRGTYEQYF
-	TRBV12-3/TRBV12-4	-	TRBJ1-2	TGTGCCAGCAGTCCAGGGTACTATGGCTACACCTTC	CASSPGYYGYTF
TRBD1	TRBV12-3/TRBV12-4	-	TRBJ1-6	TGTGCCAGCAGTCAATGGGGACAGTCGATTTCACCCCTCCACTTT	CASSQWGQSISPLHF
-	TRBV7-2	-	TRBJ2-7	TGTGCCAGCAGCTTACAAGTGGCGCAGTACTTC	CASSLQVAQYF
-	TRBV11-2	many	TRBJ2-4	TGTGCCAGCAGCTTCCCACAGGTCCATGACATTCAGTACTTC	CASSFPQVHDIQYF
-	TRBV19	many	TRBJ1-5	TGTGCCAGTAGTATCGGGGCCCAGCCCCAGCATTTT	CASSIGAQPQHF
-	TRBV5-4	few	TRBJ1-1	TGTGCCAGCAGCCGGACCGTGGGGAACACTGAAGCTTTCTTT	CASSRTVGNTEAFF
-	TRBV14	-	TRBJ2-7	TGTGCCAGCAGCCAAGAAGTCTCAGCTACCTACGAGCAGTACTTC	CASSQEVSATYEQYF
-	TRBV19	-	TRBJ2-7	TGTGCCAGTAGTGGACATCTGCGGGTAGGCTCCTACGATCAGTACTTC	CASSGHLRVGSYDQYF
-	TRBV6-5	many	TRBJ2-5	TGTGCCAGCAGTTACTCGGCACATGCAGAGACCCAGTACTTC	CASSYSAHAETQYF
TRBD1	TRBV27	many	TRBJ2-5	TGTGCCAGCAGTATTGGGGGACAGAAACAAGAGACCCAGTACTTC	CASSIGGQKQETQYF
-	TRBV6-5	many	TRBJ1-2	TGTGCCAGCAGTTACTCGACAGCCACCCCCAATGGCTACACCTTC	CASSYSTATPNGYTF
TRBD2	TRBV20-1	many	TRBJ2-2	TGCAGTGCTAGGGGGCGGGGGGACACCGGGGAGCTGTTTTTT	CSARGRGDTGELFF
-	TRBV5-1	-	TRBJ1-3	TGCGCCAGCGCCGAGGGACCCACTGGAAACACCATATATTTT	CASAEGPTGNTIYF